What follows describes a single T cell receptor (beta chain). Antigen: not known. This PCR relied on a set of 60 Vbeta primers and 13 Jbeta primers. Assay: immunoSEQ multiplex PCR; the TCRdb copy retains only in-frame clones and omits some. The sample has 140,000 to 150,000 clones, approximately 70% seen once. Germline loops: CDR1 MNHEY, CDR2 SMNVEV (reference sequence). The length of the CDR3 is 12 residues. The V gene lost 10 bases and the J gene lost 4 bases, with 11 bases spanning the gap. This record belongs to a study of cytomegalovirus exposure and HLA in healthy donors. Across the study: HLA-typed donors were the source of approximately 88 million unique TCRs held in an early data release. Study-wide findings and caveats: Per a prior analysis, the majority of TCR beta V segments were productive roughly 87% or roughly 30% of the time.

Material for sequencing was PBMCs. This TCR came from a woman aged 60 to 75 in good health and CMV-seropositive. The rearrangement joins TRBV27 to TRBJ2-1, with a possible D match to TRBD1 (6 bases). Here the CDR3 reads CATQTGYNEQFF. DNA for the CDR3: TGTGCCACCCAAACAGGGTACAATGAGCAGTTCTTC.